A single sample is the source of the 10 T cell receptor beta chains below, sequenced in a study of control samples from healthy donors and cancer patients. Libraries were prepared by immunoSEQ multiplex PCR; TCRdb keeps only in-frame clonotypes and omits some of them. The table has some 34,000 clones, about 93% seen once. The sequencing sample was made of PBMCs. The source of these receptors is a man between 40 and 49 years old with colorectal cancer.

V gene TRBV3-1 (or the pseudogene TRBV3-2) combines with J gene TRBJ2-7, with D unclear. The V gene lost 1 base and the J gene lost 7 bases, with 8 bases spanning the gap. The CDR3 extends over 12 amino acids. Germline CDR1 and CDR2: LGHDT and YNNKEL (reference sequence). The CDR3 loop is CASSQGRREQYF. CDR3 nucleotides: TGTGCCAGCAGCCAAGGAAGGAGAGAGCAGTACTTC.

This chain links TRBV19 with TRBJ1-2, with no clear D. Germline V gene sequence: CDR1 LNHDA, CDR2 SQIVND (reference sequence). The CDR3 runs to 13 residues. The germline V and J ends were trimmed by 6 bases and 5 bases, with 13 bases remaining between them. The CDR3 region is CASRGPGPYGYTF. CDR3 DNA: TGTGCCAGTAGGGGTCCAGGACCATATGGCTACACCTTC.

In this sample, this clone turned up a few times. The chain recombines TRBV9 with TRBJ1-3; D gene ambiguous. CDR3 length: 15 amino acids. Germline V lookup: CDR1 SGDLS, CDR2 YYNGEE. Trimming stripped 2 bases from V and 4 bases from J, with 13 bases between. CDR3 amino acids: CASSVGPALGNTIYF. Written as DNA, the CDR3 is TGTGCCAGCAGCGTTGGCCCAGCCTTAGGAAACACCATATATTTT.

This clone was picked up one time. The chain uses TRBV6-1 and TRBJ2-5, with D maybe TRBD2 (6 bases). Trimming pared 1 base from V and 7 bases from J, leaving 7 bases between. Per germline, CDR1 MNHNS and CDR2 SASEGT. The CDR3 runs 12 residues. This CDR3 reads CASSEGEVTQYF. The CDR3 bases are TGTGCCAGCAGTGAAGGGGAGGTGACCCAGTACTTC.

This chain joins TRBV2 and TRBJ1-1; unclear D gene. Trimming took off 7 bases at V and 1 base at J, with 16 bases between the two ends. The CDR3 spans 15 residues. Germline V gives CDR1 SNHLY, CDR2 FYNNEI. The CDR3 nucleotides are TGTGCCAGCAAACTCAGGTCTGGAGAGAACACTGAAGCTTTCTTT. Encoded protein: CASKLRSGENTEAFF.

The chain carries TRBV7-9 and TRBJ1-5; D is uncertain. Germline CDR1 and CDR2: SEHNR and FQNEAQ (reference sequence). The CDR3 is 16 amino acids. V was cut by 3 bases and J by 0 bases, with 12 bases left in between. The CDR3 reads CASSFDGSGSNQPQHF. Written as DNA, the CDR3 is TGTGCCAGCAGCTTCGATGGGAGCGGTAGCAATCAGCCCCAGCATTTT.

The J gene is TRBJ1-1, the V gene TRBV3-1 (or the pseudogene TRBV3-2); D unresolved. Trimming took off 7 bases at V and 4 bases at J, with 16 bases between the two ends. From germline, CDR1 is LGHDT and CDR2 YNNKEL (reference sequence). There are 14 residues in the CDR3. In DNA, the CDR3 is TGTGCCAGCACCTACTCGGGAATGGTCACTGAAGCTTTCTTT. Amino acid sequence: CASTYSGMVTEAFF.

The gene calls are TRBV6-5 and TRBJ1-2; possible D gene TRBD1, 5 bases. CDR3 length: 14 amino acids. V was pared by 7 bases and J by 5 bases, with 17 bases between. CDR1 and CDR2 (germline): MNHEY, SVGAGI. The CDR3 loop reads CASTSTQGRYGYTF. CDR3 bases: TGTGCCAGCACCTCCACTCAGGGAAGGTATGGCTACACCTTC.

This clone occurred once. The chain combines TRBV19 with TRBJ1-2; D perhaps matches TRBD1 (5 bases). Trimming cost V 3 bases and J 0 bases, with 14 bases left between them. The germline V gene has CDR1 LNHDA and CDR2 SQIVND (reference sequence). The CDR3 has 16 amino acids. The CDR3 region has the DNA TGTGCCAGTAGTATCCAGGGAAGGCTTTCTAACTATGGCTACACCTTC. Translated: CASSIQGRLSNYGYTF.

This chain links TRBV24-1 with TRBJ1-3; D is uncertain. The ends were cut back, 3 bases at V and 4 bases at J, with 9 bases in the middle. CDR3 length: 14 amino acids. The germline V gene has CDR1 KGHDR and CDR2 SFDVKD. CDR3 nucleotide sequence: TGTGCCACCAGTGATCCAGGTGAGGGAAACACCATATATTTT. Translated: CATSDPGEGNTIYF.